This T cell receptor (beta chain) was identified during a study of CD8 T cells in Susac syndrome. About the study: Clinical remission applied to roughly 8 sequenced Susac syndrome patients, and five or six had active disease.

Roughly 0.45 to 1 ug RNA was reverse transcribed with random hexamers. TCRdb analysed the immunoSEQ multiplex PCR reads with MiXCR anew, one entry per CDR3 protein. The table shows 95,000 to 150,000 distinct CDR3 sequences, with around 94% occurring only once. CDR3 size: 13 residues. V was cut by 6 bases and J by 3 bases, with 11 bases left in between. CDR1 is MNHEY and CDR2 is SVGAGI in the germline V gene. The origin of this receptor is a human donor with Susac syndrome. This chain connects TRBV6-5 to TRBJ1-1; D gene uncertain. Specimen: CD8+ T cells from PBMCs. The CDR3 nucleotides are TGTGCCAGCAGGGCAGGATTATACACTGAAGCTTTCTTT. Translation: CASRAGLYTEAFF.